The 14 T cell receptor beta chains below come from one sample, sequenced in a study of siplizumab effects on memory and regulatory T cells. The mixed lymphocyte reaction cells underwent coculture at 37°C for five to six days. Only in-frame clones appear in the TCRdb table, and some are missing; sequencing was by immunoSEQ multiplex PCR. Of 7,500 to 8,500 clones in the sample, less than 45% are singletons; the top ten hold 5.5% to 6%. Their cognate antigens are unknown. Sequencing was performed on CFSE-low (dividing) CD8+ T cells sorted from an allogeneic mixed lymphocyte reaction. These receptors were obtained from a human donor in good health; the cells came from an allogeneic mixed lymphocyte reaction.

The rearrangement links TRBV30 to TRBJ2-3; D is unclear. Germline V lookup: CDR1 GTSNPN, CDR2 SVGIG (reference sequence). The CDR3 has 13 residues. V gave up 2 bases and J gave up 1 base, with 7 bases separating them. CDR3 protein: CAWSLTGTDTQYF. DNA for the CDR3: TGTGCCTGGAGTTTGACTGGCACAGATACGCAGTATTTT.

This clone is medium-sized. The chain is built from TRBV7-2 and TRBJ2-7; D ambiguous. The CDR3 is 14 residues long. Germline loops: CDR1 SGHTA, CDR2 FQGNSA. Trimming removed 7 bases at V and 2 bases at J, with 15 bases between. CDR3 nucleotide sequence: TGTGCCAGCACCTCGAGTACGGCCGCCTACGAGCAGTACTTC. Translated: CASTSSTAAYEQYF.

The V and J genes are TRBV6-5 and TRBJ2-5; 7 bases are a match to TRBD1. The V segment lost 6 bases and the J segment 1 base; nucleotides outside the gene matches: 5. This CDR3 is built from 14 residues. Germline CDR1 reads MNHEY; CDR2 reads SVGAGI. DNA for the CDR3: TGTGCCAGCAGCTGGGACAGACGCCAAGAGACCCAGTACTTC. Its translation is CASSWDRRQETQYF.

J is TRBJ2-7 and V is TRBV7-9, with a possible D match to TRBD2 (5 bases). Germline lookup yields CDR1 SEHNR and CDR2 FQNEAQ (reference sequence). This CDR3 spans 16 amino acids. Between the trimmed V and J ends, which lost 5 bases and 5 bases, there was a span of 22 bases. CDR3 sequence: CASSHVGMRALHEQYF. In DNA form, the CDR3 reads TGTGCCAGCAGCCATGTCGGAATGAGGGCCCTTCACGAGCAGTACTTC.

J is TRBJ2-7 and V is TRBV7-8; possibly TRBD1 for D (6 bases). The CDR3 is made up of 14 amino acids. Germline CDR1 is SGHVS and CDR2 is FQNEAQ. V dropped 5 bases and J dropped 0 bases, with 11 bases sitting between them. The CDR3 nucleotides are TGTGCCAGCAGCCTTTCAGGGGACTCCTACGAGCAGTACTTC. It specifies CASSLSGDSYEQYF. The variable domain in full, with the rest retrieved from reference TRBV7-8 and TRBJ2-7, is GAGVSQSPRYKVAKRGQDVALRCDPISGHVSLFWYQQALGQGPEFLTYFQNEAQLDKSGLPSDRFFAERPEGSVSTLKIQRTQQEDSAVYLCASSLSGDSYEQYFGPGTRLTVT.

The chain couples TRBV5-1 to TRBJ2-7, with D possibly being TRBD1 (5 bases). This CDR3 has 15 amino acids. Per the germline V gene, CDR1 is SGHRS and CDR2 is YFSETQ. V lost 4 bases, J lost 5 bases, and 19 bases lay in between. CDR3 DNA sequence: TGCGCCAGCAGCACCCCCAGGGTTTCTTTTAACGAGCAGTACTTC. Protein sequence: CASSTPRVSFNEQYF.

This clone is medium-sized (0.01 to 0.1%) within its sample. The V call is TRBV7-9, the J call TRBJ1-2; 9 bases are a match to TRBD1. The CDR3 is made up of 16 amino acids. The germline gives CDR1 SEHNR, CDR2 FQNEAQ (reference sequence). The V and J ends lost 5 bases and 1 base, in that order; junction bases with no gene match: 8. CDR3 protein: CASSPAGTGINYGYTF. The CDR3 nucleotides read TGTGCCAGCAGCCCAGCCGGGACAGGGATTAACTATGGCTACACCTTC.

The CDR3 region has the DNA TGTGCCAGCAGTCACAGGGGGGCCCACACAGATACGCAGTATTTT. Its protein is CASSHRGAHTDTQYF. V gene TRBV6-1 combines with J gene TRBJ2-3; 8 nucleotides match TRBD1. Germline CDR1 reads MNHNS; CDR2 reads SASEGT. The CDR3 totals 15 residues. After removal of 5 bases from V and 2 bases from J, the junction contained 6 bases not matched to a gene.

This clone was seen only a few times. V and J are TRBV2 and TRBJ1-2, with no clear D. Germline V gene lookup returns CDR1 SNHLY and CDR2 FYNNEI. Trimming removed 1 base at V and 0 bases at J, with 6 bases between. This CDR3 contains 14 residues. This CDR3 reads CASSEGSANYGYTF. Written as DNA, the CDR3 is TGTGCCAGCAGTGAAGGCAGCGCTAACTATGGCTACACCTTC.

This chain connects TRBV11-2 to TRBJ2-7; D ambiguous. V gave up 1 base and J gave up 2 bases, with 9 bases separating them. CDR3 length: 14 amino acids. From germline, CDR1 is SGHAT and CDR2 FQNNGV. The CDR3 DNA is TGTGCCAGCAGCTTAGTTGGATCCACCTACGAGCAGTACTTC. Encoded protein: CASSLVGSTYEQYF.

The rearrangement uses TRBV11-2 and TRBJ2-7; D is ambiguous. Deletions cut 0 bases from V and 6 bases from J, with 9 bases between. This CDR3 region has 13 residues. Germline V gives CDR1 SGHAT, CDR2 FQNNGV. This CDR3 is CASSLEVSGEQYF. CDR3 DNA: TGTGCCAGCAGCTTAGAAGTCTCTGGCGAGCAGTACTTC.

This clone is classed as medium-sized. The rearrangement joins TRBV7-9 to TRBJ2-1; 10 bases are shared with TRBD1. Unmatched junction bases numbered 10, after V lost 3 bases and J lost 8 bases. This CDR3 has 16 amino acids. Germline lookup yields CDR1 SEHNR and CDR2 FQNEAQ (reference sequence). CDR3: CASSFPPGQGTDEQFF. The CDR3 DNA reads as TGTGCCAGCAGCTTCCCCCCGGGACAGGGGACGGATGAGCAGTTCTTC.

A word on this clone: A read error likely explains this, since a far larger clone differs by one base. DNA of the CDR3: TGTGCCATCAGCCGGGACATCCGGCTGAACACTGAAGCTTTCTTT. Amino acids: CAISRDIRLNTEAFF. The chain joins TRBV10-3 to TRBJ1-1; D is perhaps TRBD1 (6 bases). The CDR3 covers 15 residues. Trimming shortened V by 6 bases and J by 0 bases, and 14 bases separated the two germline ends. Germline V gives CDR1 ENHRY, CDR2 SYGVKD.

The chain couples TRBV7-1 to TRBJ2-3; possibly TRBD2 for D (6 bases). TRBV7-1 belongs to the ORF category, with a function that is uncertain. The ends were cut back, 5 bases at V and 4 bases at J, with 13 bases in the middle. This CDR3 has 14 amino acids. DNA for the CDR3: TGTGCCAGCAGCCCGGGGGTTCGGGCAGATACGCAGTATTTT. It is translated as CASSPGVRADTQYF.